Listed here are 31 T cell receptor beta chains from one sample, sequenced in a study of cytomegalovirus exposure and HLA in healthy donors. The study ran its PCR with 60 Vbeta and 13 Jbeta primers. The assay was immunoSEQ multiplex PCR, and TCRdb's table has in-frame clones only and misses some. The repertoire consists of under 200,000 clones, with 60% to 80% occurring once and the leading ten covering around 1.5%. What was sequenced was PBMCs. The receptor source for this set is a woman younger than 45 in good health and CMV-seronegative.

Here the CDR3 reads CASSSQAQGITEAFF. The CDR3 nucleotides read TGTGCCAGCAGCTCTCAGGCACAGGGGATCACTGAAGCTTTCTTT. The chain carries TRBV9 and TRBJ1-1; TRBD1 matches at 7 bases. Trimming cost V 4 bases and J 4 bases; bases outside gene matches: 10. Germline values: CDR1 SGDLS, CDR2 YYNGEE. The CDR3 is 15 amino acids.

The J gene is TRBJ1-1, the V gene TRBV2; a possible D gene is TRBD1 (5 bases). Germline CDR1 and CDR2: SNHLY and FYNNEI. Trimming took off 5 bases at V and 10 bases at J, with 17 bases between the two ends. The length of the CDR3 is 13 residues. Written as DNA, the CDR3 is TGTGCCAGCAGTTCCAGGGTTACGGTCCGAGCTTTCTTT. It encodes CASSSRVTVRAFF.

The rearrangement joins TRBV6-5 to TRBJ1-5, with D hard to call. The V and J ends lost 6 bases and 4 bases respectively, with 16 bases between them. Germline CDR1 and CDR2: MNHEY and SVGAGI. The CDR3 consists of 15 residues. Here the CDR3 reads CASSPETPQNQPQHF. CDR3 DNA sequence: TGTGCCAGCAGCCCAGAGACACCTCAAAATCAGCCCCAGCATTTT.

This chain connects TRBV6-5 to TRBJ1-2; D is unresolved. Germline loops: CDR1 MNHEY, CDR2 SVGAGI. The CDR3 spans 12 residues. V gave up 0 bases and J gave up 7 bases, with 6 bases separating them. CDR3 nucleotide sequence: TGTGCCAGCAGTTACTCGAATAGTGGCTACACCTTC. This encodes CASSYSNSGYTF.

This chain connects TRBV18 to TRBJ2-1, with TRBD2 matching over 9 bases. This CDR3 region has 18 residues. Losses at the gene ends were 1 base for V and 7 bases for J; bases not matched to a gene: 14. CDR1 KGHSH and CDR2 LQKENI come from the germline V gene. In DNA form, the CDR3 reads TGTGCCAGCTCACCACGGCGGCAGGGGTCGAGCGGGGGGAATGAGCAGTTCTTC. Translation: CASSPRRQGSSGGNEQFF.

The CDR3 region is CASSPGNSGNTIYF. The CDR3 region has the DNA TGTGCCAGCAGCCCGGGAAATTCTGGAAACACCATATATTTT. This sequence joins TRBV6-5 and TRBJ1-3; D remains unclear. The V gene lost 6 bases and the J gene lost 1 base, with 10 bases spanning the gap. Germline V CDR1 and CDR2: MNHEY, SVGAGI. The CDR3 is 14 residues long.

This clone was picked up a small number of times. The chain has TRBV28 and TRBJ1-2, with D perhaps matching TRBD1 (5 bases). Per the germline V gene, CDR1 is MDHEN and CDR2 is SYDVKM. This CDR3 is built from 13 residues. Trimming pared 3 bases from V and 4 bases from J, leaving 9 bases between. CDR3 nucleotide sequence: TGTGCCAGCAGTTTTAGGGGAACCTATGGCTACACCTTC. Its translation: CASSFRGTYGYTF.

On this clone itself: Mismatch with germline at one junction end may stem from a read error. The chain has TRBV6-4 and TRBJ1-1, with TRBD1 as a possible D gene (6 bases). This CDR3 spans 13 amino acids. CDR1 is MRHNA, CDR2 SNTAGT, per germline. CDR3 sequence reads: CASSETGNAEAFF. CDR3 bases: TGTGCCAGCAGTGAAACAGGGAACGCTGAAGCTTTCTTT.

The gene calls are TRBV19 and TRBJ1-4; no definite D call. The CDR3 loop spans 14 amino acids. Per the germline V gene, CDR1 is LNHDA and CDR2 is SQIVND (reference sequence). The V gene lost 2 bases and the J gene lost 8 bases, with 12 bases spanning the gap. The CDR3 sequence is CASSIQEGGEKLFF. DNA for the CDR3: TGTGCCAGTAGTATACAGGAGGGCGGGGAAAAACTGTTTTTT. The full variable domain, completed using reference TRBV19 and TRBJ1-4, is DGGITQSPKYLFRKEGQNVTLSCEQNLNHDAMYWYRQDPGQGLRLIYYSQIVNDFQKGDIAEGYSVSREKKESFPLTVTSAQKNPTAFYLCASSIQEGGEKLFFGSGTQLSVL.

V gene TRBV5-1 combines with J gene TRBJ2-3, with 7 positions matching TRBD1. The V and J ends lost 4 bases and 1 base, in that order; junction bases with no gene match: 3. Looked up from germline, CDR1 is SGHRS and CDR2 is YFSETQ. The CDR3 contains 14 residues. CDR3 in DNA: TGCGCCAGCAGCCCAGACAGGGGCACAGATACGCAGTATTTT. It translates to CASSPDRGTDTQYF.

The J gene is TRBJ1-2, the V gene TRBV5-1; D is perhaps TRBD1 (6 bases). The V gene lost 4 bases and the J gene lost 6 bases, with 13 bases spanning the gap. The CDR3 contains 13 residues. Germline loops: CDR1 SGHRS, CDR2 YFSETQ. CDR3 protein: CASSLEGVDGYTF. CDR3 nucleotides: TGCGCCAGCAGCCTTGAGGGGGTAGATGGCTACACCTTC.

CDR3 DNA sequence: TGCGCCAGCAGCCATGGACTAGCGGGGGTTGAGACCCAGTACTTC. Amino acids: CASSHGLAGVETQYF. The gene calls are TRBV5-1 and TRBJ2-5, with TRBD2 matching over 13 bases. The ends lost 4 bases at V and 5 bases at J; junction bases unmatched: 5. CDR1 is SGHRS and CDR2 is YFSETQ in the germline V gene. The CDR3 loop spans 15 amino acids.

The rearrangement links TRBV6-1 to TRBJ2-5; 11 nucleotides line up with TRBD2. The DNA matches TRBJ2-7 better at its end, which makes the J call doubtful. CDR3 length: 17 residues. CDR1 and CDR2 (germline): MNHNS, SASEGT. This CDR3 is CASSELVAGGSSYEQYF. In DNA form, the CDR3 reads TGTGCCAGCAGTGAACTCGTAGCGGGGGGGAGCTCCTACGAGCAGTACTTC.

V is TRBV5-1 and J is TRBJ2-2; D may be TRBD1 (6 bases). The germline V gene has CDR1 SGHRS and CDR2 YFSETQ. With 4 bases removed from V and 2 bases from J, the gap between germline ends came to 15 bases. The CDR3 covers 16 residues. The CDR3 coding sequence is TGCGCCAGCAGCGGAGACAGGTCGACCAACACCGGGGAGCTGTTTTTT. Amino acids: CASSGDRSTNTGELFF.

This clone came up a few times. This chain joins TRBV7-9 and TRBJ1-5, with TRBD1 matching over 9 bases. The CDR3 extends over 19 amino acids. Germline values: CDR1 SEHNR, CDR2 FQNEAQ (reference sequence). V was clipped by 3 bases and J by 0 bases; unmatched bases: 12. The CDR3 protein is CASSFVGQGWRDSNQPQHF. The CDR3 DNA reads TGTGCCAGCAGCTTCGTCGGACAGGGGTGGAGGGATAGCAATCAGCCCCAGCATTTT.

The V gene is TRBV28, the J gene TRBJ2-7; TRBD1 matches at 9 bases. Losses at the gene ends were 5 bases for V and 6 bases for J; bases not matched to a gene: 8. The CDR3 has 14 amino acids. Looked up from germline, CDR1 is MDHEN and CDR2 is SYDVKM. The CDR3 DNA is TGTGCCAGCAGTGTCACAGGGGGCGGCGGCGAGCAGTACTTC. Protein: CASSVTGGGGEQYF.

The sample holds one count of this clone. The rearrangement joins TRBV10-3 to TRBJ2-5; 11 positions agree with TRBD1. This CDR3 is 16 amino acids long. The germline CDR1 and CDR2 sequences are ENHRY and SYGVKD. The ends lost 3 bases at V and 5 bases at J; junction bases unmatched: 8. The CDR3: CAISDWTGGGRETQYF. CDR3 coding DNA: TGTGCCATCAGTGACTGGACAGGGGGCGGGAGGGAGACCCAGTACTTC.

The CDR3 spells CASNQIGGGVEQFF. DNA of the CDR3: TGTGCCAGCAACCAGATAGGAGGAGGGGTTGAGCAGTTCTTC. The V call is TRBV6-6, the J call TRBJ2-1; maybe TRBD2 (6 bases). Per germline, CDR1 MNHNY and CDR2 SVGAGI (reference sequence). The V end lost 7 bases, the J end lost 9 bases, and 19 bases lay between the germline ends. The CDR3 totals 14 residues.

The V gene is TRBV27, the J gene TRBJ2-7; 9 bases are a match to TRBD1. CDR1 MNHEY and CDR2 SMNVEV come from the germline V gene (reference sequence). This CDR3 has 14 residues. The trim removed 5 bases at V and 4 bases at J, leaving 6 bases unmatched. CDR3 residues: CASSAGTGRYEQYF. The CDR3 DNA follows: TGTGCCAGCAGTGCCGGGACAGGGAGGTACGAGCAGTACTTC.

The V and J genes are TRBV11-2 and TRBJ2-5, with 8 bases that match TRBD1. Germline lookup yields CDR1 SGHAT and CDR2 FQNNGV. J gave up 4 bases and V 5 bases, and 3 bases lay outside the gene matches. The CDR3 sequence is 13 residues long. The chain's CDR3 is CASSPTGVETQYF. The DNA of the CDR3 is TGTGCCAGCAGCCCGACAGGGGTAGAGACCCAGTACTTC.

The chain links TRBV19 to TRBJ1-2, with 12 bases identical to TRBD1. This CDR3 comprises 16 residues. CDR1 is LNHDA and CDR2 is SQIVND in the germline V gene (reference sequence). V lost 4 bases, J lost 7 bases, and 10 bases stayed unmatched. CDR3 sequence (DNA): TGTGCCAGTAGTACAGCCGGGACAGGGGGCCAAGTTGGCTACACCTTC. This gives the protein CASSTAGTGGQVGYTF.

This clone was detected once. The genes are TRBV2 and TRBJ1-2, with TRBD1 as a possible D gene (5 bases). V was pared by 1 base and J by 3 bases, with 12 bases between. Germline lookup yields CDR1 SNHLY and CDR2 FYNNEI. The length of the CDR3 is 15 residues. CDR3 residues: CASSEEGIRDYGYTF. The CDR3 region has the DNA TGTGCCAGCAGTGAAGAGGGGATCCGGGACTATGGCTACACCTTC. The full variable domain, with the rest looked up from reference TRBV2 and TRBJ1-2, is EPEVTQTPSHQVTQMGQEVILRCVPISNHLYFYWYRQILGQKVEFLVSFYNNEISEKSEIFDDQFSVERPDGSNFTLKIRSTKLEDSAMYFCASSEEGIRDYGYTFGSGTRLTVV.

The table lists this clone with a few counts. CDR3 loop: CASSPGLTEETQYF. The CDR3 nucleotides are TGTGCCAGCTCGCCGGGACTGACGGAAGAGACCCAGTACTTC. The chain recombines TRBV18 with TRBJ2-5, with D possibly matching TRBD2 (6 bases). The CDR3 spans 14 residues. Trimming left V 6 bases short and J 3 bases short, with 14 bases between. Germline values: CDR1 KGHSH, CDR2 LQKENI.

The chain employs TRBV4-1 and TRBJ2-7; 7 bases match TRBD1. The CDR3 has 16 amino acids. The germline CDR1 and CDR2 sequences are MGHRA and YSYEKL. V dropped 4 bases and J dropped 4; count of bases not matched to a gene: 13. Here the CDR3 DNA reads TGCGCCAGCAGCCGGACCACAGGGGACCTCTTTTACGAGCAGTACTTC. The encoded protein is CASSRTTGDLFYEQYF.

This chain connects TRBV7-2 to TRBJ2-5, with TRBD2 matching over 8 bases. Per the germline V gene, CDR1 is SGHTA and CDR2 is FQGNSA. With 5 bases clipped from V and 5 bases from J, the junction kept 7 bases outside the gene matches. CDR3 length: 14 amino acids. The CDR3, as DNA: TGTGCCAGCAGCCCAAGACTAGCGATTGAGACCCAGTACTTC. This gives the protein CASSPRLAIETQYF.

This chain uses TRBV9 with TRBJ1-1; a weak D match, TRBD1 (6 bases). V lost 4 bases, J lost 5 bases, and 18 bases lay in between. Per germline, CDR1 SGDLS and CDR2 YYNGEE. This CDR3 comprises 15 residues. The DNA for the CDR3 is TGTGCCAGCAGCCCCCGTGGGGGCGTGCATACTGAAGCTTTCTTT. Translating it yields CASSPRGGVHTEAFF.

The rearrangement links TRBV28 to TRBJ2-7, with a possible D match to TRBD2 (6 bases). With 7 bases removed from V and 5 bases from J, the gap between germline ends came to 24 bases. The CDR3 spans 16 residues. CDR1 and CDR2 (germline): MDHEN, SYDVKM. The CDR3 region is CASTVGGVKALDEQYF. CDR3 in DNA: TGTGCCAGCACTGTGGGGGGAGTAAAGGCTTTGGACGAGCAGTACTTC.

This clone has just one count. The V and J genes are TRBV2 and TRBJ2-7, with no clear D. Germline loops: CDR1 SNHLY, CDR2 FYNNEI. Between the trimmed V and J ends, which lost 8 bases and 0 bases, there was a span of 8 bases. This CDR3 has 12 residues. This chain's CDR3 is CASFHNSYEQYF. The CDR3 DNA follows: TGTGCCAGCTTCCACAACTCCTACGAGCAGTACTTC.

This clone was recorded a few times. CDR3 DNA: TGTGCCAGCAGCGAAGGACAGGCATACGAGCAGTACTTC. It yields the protein CASSEGQAYEQYF. The genes are TRBV5-8 and TRBJ2-7; TRBD1 agrees at 7 bases. V shed 4 bases, J shed 4 bases, and the junction held 5 bases outside the gene matches. In germline, CDR1 is SGHTS, CDR2 YDEGEE. The CDR3 has 13 residues.

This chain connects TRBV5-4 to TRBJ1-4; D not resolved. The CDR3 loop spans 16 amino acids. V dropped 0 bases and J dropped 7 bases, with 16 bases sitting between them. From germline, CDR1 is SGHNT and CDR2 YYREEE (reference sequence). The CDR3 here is CASSLELAGKGEKLFF. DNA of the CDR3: TGTGCCAGCAGCTTGGAGTTAGCCGGAAAAGGTGAAAAACTGTTTTTT.

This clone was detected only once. The CDR3 sequence: CASSLGSGLAFNEQFF. CDR3 in DNA: TGCGCCAGCAGCTTAGGATCGGGACTAGCCTTCAATGAGCAGTTCTTC. The chain is built from TRBV5-1 and TRBJ2-1; 9 bases align to TRBD2. J gave up 6 bases and V 2 bases, and 9 bases lay outside the gene matches. The germline gives CDR1 SGHRS, CDR2 YFSETQ. This CDR3 spans 16 amino acids.